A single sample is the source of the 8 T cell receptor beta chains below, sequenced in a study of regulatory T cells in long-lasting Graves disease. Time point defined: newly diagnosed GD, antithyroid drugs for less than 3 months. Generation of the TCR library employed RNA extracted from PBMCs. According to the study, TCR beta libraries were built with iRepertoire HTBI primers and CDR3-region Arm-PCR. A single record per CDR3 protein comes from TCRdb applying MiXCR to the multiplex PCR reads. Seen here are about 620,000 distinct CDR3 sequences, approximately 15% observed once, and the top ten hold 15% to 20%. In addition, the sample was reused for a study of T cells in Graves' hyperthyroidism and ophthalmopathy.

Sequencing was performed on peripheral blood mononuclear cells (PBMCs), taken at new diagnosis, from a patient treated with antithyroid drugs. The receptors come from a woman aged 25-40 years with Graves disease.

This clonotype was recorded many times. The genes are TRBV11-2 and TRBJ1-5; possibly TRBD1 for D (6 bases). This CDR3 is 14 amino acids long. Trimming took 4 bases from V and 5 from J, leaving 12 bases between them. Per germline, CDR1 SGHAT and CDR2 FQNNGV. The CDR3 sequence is CASSSRGLDQPQHF. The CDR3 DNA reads TGTGCCAGCAGCTCCCGGGGGCTTGATCAGCCCCAGCATTTT.

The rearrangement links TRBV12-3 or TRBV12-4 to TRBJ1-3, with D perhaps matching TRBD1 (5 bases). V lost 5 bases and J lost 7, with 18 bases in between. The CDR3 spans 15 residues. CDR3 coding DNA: TGTGCCAGCAGTGCCCGACCAGGGACGGCTAACACCATATATTTT. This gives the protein CASSARPGTANTIYF.

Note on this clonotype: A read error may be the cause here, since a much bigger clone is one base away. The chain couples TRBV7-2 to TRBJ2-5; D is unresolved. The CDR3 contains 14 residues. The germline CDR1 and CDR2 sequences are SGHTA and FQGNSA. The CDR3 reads CASSSADIQGTQYF. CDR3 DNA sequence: TGTGCCAGCAGCTCGGCGGATATCCAAGGGACCCAGTACTTC.

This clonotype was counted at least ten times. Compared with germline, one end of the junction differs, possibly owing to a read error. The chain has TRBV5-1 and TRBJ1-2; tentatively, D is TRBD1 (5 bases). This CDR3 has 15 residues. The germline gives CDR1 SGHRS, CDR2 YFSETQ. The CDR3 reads CASSQRGDLNYGYTF. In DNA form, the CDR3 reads TGTGCCAGCAGCCAGAGGGGAGACCTGAACTATGGCTACACCTTC.

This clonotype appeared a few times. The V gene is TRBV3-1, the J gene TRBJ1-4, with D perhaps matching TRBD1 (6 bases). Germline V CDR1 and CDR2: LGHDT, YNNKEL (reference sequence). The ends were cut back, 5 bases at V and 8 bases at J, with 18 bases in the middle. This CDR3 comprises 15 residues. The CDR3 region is CASSSSGAGEEKLFF. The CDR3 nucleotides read TGTGCCAGCAGCTCGTCAGGGGCGGGGGAAGAAAAACTGTTTTTT.

The CDR3 spells CASSPQLAGANEQFF. CDR3 bases: TGTGCCAGCTCACCACAACTAGCGGGGGCTAATGAGCAGTTCTTC. The rearrangement uses TRBV18 and TRBJ2-1; 11 bases are a match to TRBD2. Germline lookup yields CDR1 KGHSH and CDR2 LQKENI. Unmatched junction bases numbered 3, after V lost 1 base and J lost 7 bases. The CDR3 totals 15 residues.

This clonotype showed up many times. CDR3 residues: CASSLGTGRETQYF. CDR3 DNA: TGTGCCAGCAGCTTGGGGACGGGTCGGGAGACCCAGTACTTC. The chain couples TRBV7-3 to TRBJ2-5; D is possibly TRBD1 or TRBD2 (5 bases each). Trimming shortened V by 3 bases and J by 5 bases, and 13 bases separated the two germline ends. Germline V CDR1 and CDR2: SGHTA, FQGTGA. CDR3 length equals 14 residues.

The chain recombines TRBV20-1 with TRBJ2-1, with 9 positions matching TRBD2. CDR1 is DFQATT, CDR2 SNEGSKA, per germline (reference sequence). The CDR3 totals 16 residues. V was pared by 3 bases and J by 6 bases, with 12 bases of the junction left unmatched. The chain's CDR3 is CSASGREGHGANEQFF. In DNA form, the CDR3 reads TGCAGTGCTAGTGGGCGGGAGGGCCACGGGGCCAATGAGCAGTTCTTC.